These T cell receptor beta chains were read from a single sample in a study of long-term antiretroviral therapy in people with HIV. Method: immunoSEQ multiplex PCR; TCRdb's copy keeps in-frame clones and lacks some. The sample includes 31,000 or so clones, roughly 96% of them seen just once. Sequences were derived from unsorted PBMCs, sampled 6.6 years after starting antiretroviral therapy. The receptors here all came from a man aged 25-40 years with HIV. CDR3s leave out the opening cysteine and the closing phenylalanine or tryptophan.

v_call cdr3_aa
TRBV14 ASSQRLRAGGSETQY
TRBV5-1 ASSLGARGHTEAF
TRBV19 ASSMALAGIYEQY
TRBV27 ASTDLTGGGTQY
TRBV7-3 ASKTTGDTGELF
TRBV9 ASSVTSGAGRDEQY
TRBV27 ASSTWGGGAKNIQY
TRBV29-1 SVETGTTYGYT
TRBV6-5 ASRGLAEGTDTQY
TRBV6-1 ASSGFSQETQY
TRBV9 ASATGDSNQPQH
TRBV30 AWSVGEGGVEQF
TRBV11-2 ASSQTSGGPPGTQY
TRBV11-3 ASIHEQF
TRBV5-6 ASSMPGLAGGDLL
TRBV7-9 ASSPLTRELF
TRBV9 ASSAALERQGTAEAF
TRBV9 ASSVSGDYEQY
TRBV18 ASSASGASYEQY
TRBV6-6 ASRGVTQAF
TRBV2 ASSEGGGAGETQY
TRBV5-4 ASRKANGELF
TRBV7-2 ASSREIGGVYEQY
TRBV4-3 ASSQDLGGNEGYEQY
TRBV7-2 ASSFIAGGAYEQY
TRBV4-2 ASSPGERYSYNEQF
TRBV4-2 ASSLWTSYEQY
TRBV4-3 ASSQGQGGETQY
TRBV7-9 ASSLQGQIAF
TRBV7-9 ASSQTGVLYGYT
TRBV6-1 ASNTPGQGPDTQY
TRBV6-1 ASRAISTDTQY
TRBV4-3 ASSAAQPRGYT
TRBV7-8 ASSPRLAGRTDTQY
TRBV4-2 ASSQAPGRGQEKLF
TRBV7-6 ASSQTGLRQETQY
TRBV2 ASSETGRTEAF
TRBV5-4 ASSLSPNTEAF
TRBV18 ASPGSGGNTIY
TRBV6-1 ASSPGQVGSPLH
TRBV7-2 ASSLGGAGESYEQY
TRBV6-5 ASSPGGGMQETQY
TRBV2 ASRDDTRNNY
TRBV9 ASSPSGSHRNNEQF
TRBV25-1 ASTGGDIFYEQY
TRBV2 ASTGTLGPGGTDTQY
TRBV2 ASSTKRDYNEQF
TRBV7-9 ASSFVFDTEAF
TRBV19 ASTQQGEKRQPQH
TRBV30 AWSPGQERTDTQY
TRBV7-8 ASSERQGSTGELF
TRBV7-2 ASSLALVASGRGETQY
TRBV9 ASSGTGVNEQY